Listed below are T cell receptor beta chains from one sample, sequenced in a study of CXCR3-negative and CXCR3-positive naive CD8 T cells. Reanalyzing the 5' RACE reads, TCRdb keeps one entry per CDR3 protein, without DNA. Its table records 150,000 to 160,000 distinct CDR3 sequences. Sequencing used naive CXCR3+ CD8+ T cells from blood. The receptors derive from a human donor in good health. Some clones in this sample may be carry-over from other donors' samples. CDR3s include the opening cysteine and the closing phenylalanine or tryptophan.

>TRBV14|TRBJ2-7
CASSQDLLSYEQYF
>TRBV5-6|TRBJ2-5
CASSNPWTGEKVYQETQYF
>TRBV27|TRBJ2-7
CASSRMWGYEQYF
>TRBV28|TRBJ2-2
CASAIRTNTGELFF
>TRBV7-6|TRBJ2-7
CASSLDLSAGQYF
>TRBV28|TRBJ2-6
CASSSQFNGANVLTF
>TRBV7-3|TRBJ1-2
CASRGSGTGAGYTF
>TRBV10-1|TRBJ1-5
CASSDVSAGTPQHF
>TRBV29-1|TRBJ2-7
CSVTRDRGFYEQYF
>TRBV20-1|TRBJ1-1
CSASRGRRDTEAFF
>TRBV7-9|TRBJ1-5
CASSSTGKGQPQHF
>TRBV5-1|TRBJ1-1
CASSFTGGRSDTEAFF
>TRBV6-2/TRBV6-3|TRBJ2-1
CASSEEDHNEQFF
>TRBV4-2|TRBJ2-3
CASSQSKPGQGVADTQYF
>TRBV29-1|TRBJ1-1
CSVDGGSEAFF